This T cell receptor (beta chain) came from a study of cytomegalovirus exposure and HLA in healthy donors. Germline V CDR1 and CDR2: LNHDA, SQIVND (reference sequence). V gave up 5 bases and J gave up 3 bases, with 11 bases separating them. The length of the CDR3 is 13 residues. This table comes from immunoSEQ multiplex PCR, and its TCRdb copy is limited to in-frame clones, with some not included. The sample includes 300,000 to 400,000 clones, approximately 91% seen only once; the top ten take around 0.96%. Study-wide results and caveats: Generally TCR sequences proved uncommon, though certain public TCRs appeared in numerous donors. First-cohort TCR clusters tended to co-occur in the 90 to 150 validation repertoires, a later analysis found. Some TCR beta chains (roughly 160 of them) were listed as cytomegalovirus-associated.

Worth noting for this clone: Its antigen is still unknown.

This rearrangement joins TRBV19 to TRBJ2-7; D not resolved. The TCR originated in a man under 40 in good health and CMV-seronegative. Sequenced sample: PBMCs. The CDR3: CASSFDIYYEQYF. CDR3 nucleotide sequence: TGTGCCAGTAGTTTCGACATATACTACGAGCAGTACTTC.